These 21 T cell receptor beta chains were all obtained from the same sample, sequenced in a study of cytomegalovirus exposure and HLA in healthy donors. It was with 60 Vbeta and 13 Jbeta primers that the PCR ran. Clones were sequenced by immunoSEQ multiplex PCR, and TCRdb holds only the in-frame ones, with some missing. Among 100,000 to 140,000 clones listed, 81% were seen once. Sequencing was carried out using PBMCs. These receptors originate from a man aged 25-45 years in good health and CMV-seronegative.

CDR3 sequence reads: CASSGSDPPGEQYF. DNA for the CDR3: TGTGCCAGTAGTGGGTCAGATCCCCCGGGGGAGCAGTACTTC. The chain joins TRBV19 to TRBJ2-7; tentative D call: TRBD2 (5 bases). V shed 5 bases and J shed 7 bases, with 18 bases lying between them. From germline, CDR1 is LNHDA and CDR2 SQIVND (reference sequence). CDR3 length: 14 amino acids.

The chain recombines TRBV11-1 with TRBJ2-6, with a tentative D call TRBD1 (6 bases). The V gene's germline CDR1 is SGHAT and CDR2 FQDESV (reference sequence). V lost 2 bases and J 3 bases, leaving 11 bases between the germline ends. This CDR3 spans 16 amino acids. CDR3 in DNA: TGTGCCAGCAGCTTACAGTGGGGGCTTGGGGCCAACGTCCTGACTTTC. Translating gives CASSLQWGLGANVLTF.

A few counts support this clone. The CDR3 nucleotides are TGTGCCAGTATCCCGGGGGGCCACACTGAAGCTTTCTTT. This codes for CASIPGGHTEAFF. The chain combines TRBV19 with TRBJ1-1; perhaps TRBD1 as D (6 bases). Trimming stripped 7 bases from V and 3 bases from J, with 12 bases between. Germline loops: CDR1 LNHDA, CDR2 SQIVND (reference sequence). CDR3 size: 13 residues.

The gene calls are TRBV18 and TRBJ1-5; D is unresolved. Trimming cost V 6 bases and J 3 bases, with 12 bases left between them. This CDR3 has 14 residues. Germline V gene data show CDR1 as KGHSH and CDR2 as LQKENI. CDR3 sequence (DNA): TGTGCCAGCTCCCTTTCGGGTGCCAATCAGCCCCAGCATTTT. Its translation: CASSLSGANQPQHF.

CDR3 loop: CASSQATGSGNQPQHF. DNA for the CDR3: TGCGCCAGCAGCCAAGCGACAGGGTCTGGCAATCAGCCCCAGCATTTT. The rearrangement joins TRBV4-1 to TRBJ1-5; 7 bases line up with TRBD1. The germline CDR1 and CDR2 sequences are MGHRA and YSYEKL. V was pared by 1 base and J by 2 bases, with 5 bases of the junction left unmatched. CDR3 size: 16 residues.

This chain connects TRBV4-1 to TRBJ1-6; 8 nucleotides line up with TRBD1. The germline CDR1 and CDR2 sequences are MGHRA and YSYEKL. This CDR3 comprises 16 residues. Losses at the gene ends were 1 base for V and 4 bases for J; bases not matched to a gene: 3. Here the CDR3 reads CASSQATGAYNSPLHF. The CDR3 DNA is TGCGCCAGCAGCCAAGCGACAGGGGCATATAATTCACCCCTCCACTTT.

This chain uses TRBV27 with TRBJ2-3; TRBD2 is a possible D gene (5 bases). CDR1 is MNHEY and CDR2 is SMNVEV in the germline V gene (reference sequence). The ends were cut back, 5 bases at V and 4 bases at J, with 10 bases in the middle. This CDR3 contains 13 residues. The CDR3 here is CASSRGGPDTQYF. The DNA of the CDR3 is TGTGCCAGCAGTCGGGGTGGGCCAGATACGCAGTATTTT.

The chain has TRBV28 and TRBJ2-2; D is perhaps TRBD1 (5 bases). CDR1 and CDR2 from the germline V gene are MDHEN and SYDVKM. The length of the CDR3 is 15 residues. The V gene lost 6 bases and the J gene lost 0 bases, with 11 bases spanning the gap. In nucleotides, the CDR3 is TGTGCCAGCAGCTCAGGGAATACGAACACCGGGGAGCTGTTTTTT. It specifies CASSSGNTNTGELFF.

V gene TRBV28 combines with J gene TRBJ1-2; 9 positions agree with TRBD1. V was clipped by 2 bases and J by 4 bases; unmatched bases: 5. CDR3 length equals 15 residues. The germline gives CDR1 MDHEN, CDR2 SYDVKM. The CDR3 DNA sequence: TGTGCCAGCAGTTTACCCTCGACAGGGGGCTATGGCTACACCTTC. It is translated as CASSLPSTGGYGYTF.

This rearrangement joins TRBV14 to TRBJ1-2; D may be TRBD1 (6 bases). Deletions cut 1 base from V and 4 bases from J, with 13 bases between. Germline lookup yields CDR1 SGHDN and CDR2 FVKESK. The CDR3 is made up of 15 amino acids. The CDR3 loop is CASSQGQVGPYGYTF. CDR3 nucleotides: TGTGCCAGCAGCCAAGGACAGGTGGGTCCCTATGGCTACACCTTC. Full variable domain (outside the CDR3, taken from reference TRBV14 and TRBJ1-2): EAGVTQFPSHSVIEKGQTVTLRCDPISGHDNLYWYRRVMGKEIKFLLHFVKESKQDESGMPNNRFLAERTGGTYSTLKVQPAELEDSGVYFCASSQGQVGPYGYTFGSGTRLTVV.

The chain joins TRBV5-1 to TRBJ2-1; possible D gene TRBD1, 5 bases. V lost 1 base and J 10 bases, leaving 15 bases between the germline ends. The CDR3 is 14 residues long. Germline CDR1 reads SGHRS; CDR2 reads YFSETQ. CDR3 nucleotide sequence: TGCGCCAGCAGCTTGTCCGCAGGGATGGTGGAGCAGTTCTTC. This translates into CASSLSAGMVEQFF.

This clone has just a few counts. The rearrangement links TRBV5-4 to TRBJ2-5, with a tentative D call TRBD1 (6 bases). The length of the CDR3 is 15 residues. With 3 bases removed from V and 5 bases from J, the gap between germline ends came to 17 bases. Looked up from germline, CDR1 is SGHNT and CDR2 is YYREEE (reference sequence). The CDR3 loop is CASSWGPGAEETQYF. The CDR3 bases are TGTGCCAGCAGCTGGGGTCCAGGGGCGGAGGAGACCCAGTACTTC.

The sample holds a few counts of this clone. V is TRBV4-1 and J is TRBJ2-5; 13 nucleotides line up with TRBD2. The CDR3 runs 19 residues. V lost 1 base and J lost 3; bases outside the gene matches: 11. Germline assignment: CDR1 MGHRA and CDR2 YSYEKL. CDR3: CASSQVPPGLAGREETQYF. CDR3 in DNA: TGCGCCAGCAGCCAAGTACCCCCGGGACTAGCGGGAAGGGAAGAGACCCAGTACTTC.

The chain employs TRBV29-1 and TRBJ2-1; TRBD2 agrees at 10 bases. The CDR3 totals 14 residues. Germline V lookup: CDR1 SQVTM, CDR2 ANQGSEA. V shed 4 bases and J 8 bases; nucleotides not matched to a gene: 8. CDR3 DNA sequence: TGCAGCGTTGTGAAACTAGCGGGAATCGATGAGCAGTTCTTC. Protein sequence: CSVVKLAGIDEQFF.

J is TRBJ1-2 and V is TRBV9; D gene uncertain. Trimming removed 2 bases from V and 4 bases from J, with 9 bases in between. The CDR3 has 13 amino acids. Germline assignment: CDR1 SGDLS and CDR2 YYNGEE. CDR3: CASSVSQSYGYTF. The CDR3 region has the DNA TGTGCCAGCAGCGTCTCACAGTCCTATGGCTACACCTTC.

The CDR3 spells CASSFGAGTEGSPLHF. CDR3 nucleotides: TGTGCCAGCAGCTTCGGGGCCGGGACAGAGGGTTCACCCCTCCACTTT. This chain links TRBV11-2 with TRBJ1-6, with 7 nucleotides matching TRBD1. Germline values: CDR1 SGHAT, CDR2 FQNNGV. V gave up 3 bases and J gave up 9 bases; unmatched junction bases: 11. CDR3 length equals 16 residues.

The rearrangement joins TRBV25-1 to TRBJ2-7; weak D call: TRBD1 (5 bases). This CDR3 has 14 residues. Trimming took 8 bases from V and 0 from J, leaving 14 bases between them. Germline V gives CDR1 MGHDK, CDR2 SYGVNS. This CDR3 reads CASQQGALSYEQYF. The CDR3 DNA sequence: TGTGCCAGCCAGCAGGGTGCCCTCTCCTACGAGCAGTACTTC.

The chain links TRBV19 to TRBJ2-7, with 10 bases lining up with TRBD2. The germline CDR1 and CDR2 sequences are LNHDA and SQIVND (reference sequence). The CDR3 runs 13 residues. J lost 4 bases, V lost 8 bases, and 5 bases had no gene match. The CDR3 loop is CASGAGGGYEQYF. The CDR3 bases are TGTGCCAGTGGAGCGGGAGGGGGTTACGAGCAGTACTTC.

The CDR3 sequence is CASQQGEYSPLHF. In nucleotides, the CDR3 is TGTGCCAGCCAACAGGGGGAATATTCACCCCTCCACTTT. The chain joins TRBV19 to TRBJ1-6; 8 nucleotides line up with TRBD1. V dropped 9 bases and J dropped 8; count of bases not matched to a gene: 6. The CDR3 has 13 residues. From germline, CDR1 is LNHDA and CDR2 SQIVND (reference sequence).

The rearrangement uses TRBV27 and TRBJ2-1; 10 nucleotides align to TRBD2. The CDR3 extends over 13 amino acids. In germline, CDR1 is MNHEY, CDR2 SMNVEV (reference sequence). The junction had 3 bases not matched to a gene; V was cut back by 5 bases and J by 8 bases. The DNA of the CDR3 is TGTGCCAGCAGTGCCACTAGCGGGGATGAGCAGTTCTTC. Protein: CASSATSGDEQFF.

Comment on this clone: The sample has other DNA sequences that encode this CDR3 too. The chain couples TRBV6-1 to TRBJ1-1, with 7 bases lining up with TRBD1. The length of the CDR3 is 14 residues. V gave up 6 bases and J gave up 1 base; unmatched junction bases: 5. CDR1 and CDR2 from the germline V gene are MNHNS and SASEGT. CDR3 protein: CASSAGTANTEAFF. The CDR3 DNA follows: TGTGCCAGCAGCGCCGGGACAGCGAACACTGAAGCTTTCTTT.